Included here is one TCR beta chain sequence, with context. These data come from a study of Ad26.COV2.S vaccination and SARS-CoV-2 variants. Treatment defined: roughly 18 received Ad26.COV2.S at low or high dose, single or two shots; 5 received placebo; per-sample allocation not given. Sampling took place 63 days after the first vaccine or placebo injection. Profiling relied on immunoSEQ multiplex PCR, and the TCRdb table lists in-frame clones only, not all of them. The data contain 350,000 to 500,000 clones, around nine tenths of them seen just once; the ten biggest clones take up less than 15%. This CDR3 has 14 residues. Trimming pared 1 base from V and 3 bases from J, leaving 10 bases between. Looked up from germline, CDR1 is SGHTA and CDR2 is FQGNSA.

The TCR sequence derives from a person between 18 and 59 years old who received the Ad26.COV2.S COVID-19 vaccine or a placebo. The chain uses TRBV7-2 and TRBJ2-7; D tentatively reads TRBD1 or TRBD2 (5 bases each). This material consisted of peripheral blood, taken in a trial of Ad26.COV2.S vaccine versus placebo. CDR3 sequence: CASSLGREYYEQYF. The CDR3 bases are TGTGCCAGCAGCTTAGGCAGGGAGTACTACGAGCAGTACTTC.